Sequencing of this T cell receptor beta chain was carried out in a study of T cells after somatic rescue of genetic block. The assay was immunoSEQ multiplex PCR, and TCRdb's table has in-frame clones only and misses some. The sample records over 12,000 clones, about 70% being singletons. Looked up from germline, CDR1 is SGDLS and CDR2 is YYNGEE. The CDR3 totals 14 residues. J lost 2 bases, V lost 0 bases, and 0 bases had no gene match. The chain combines TRBV9 with TRBJ2-7; TRBD1 matches at 9 bases. The sequencing sample was made of peripheral blood mononuclear cells (PBMCs). This TCR derives from a boy aged 5-17 years. The CDR3 DNA reads TGTGCCAGCAGCGTAGGGACAGGGGCCTACGAGCAGTACTTC. This sequence encodes CASSVGTGAYEQYF.